This TCR beta chain was documented in a study of blood T cell repertoires in COVID-19. Looking at the study overall: Both acute and convalescent COVID-19 samples were obtained from the United States, Italy and Spain.

TCRdb's table, derived via immunoSEQ multiplex PCR, lists solely in-frame clones and lacks some. The data contain 290,000 or so clones, roughly 90% of them singletons. Trimming pared 5 bases from V and 5 bases from J, leaving 15 bases between. The V gene's germline CDR1 is LNHDA and CDR2 SQIVND (reference sequence). The CDR3 is made up of 14 amino acids. This TCR came from a woman in her 30s who had recovered from COVID-19. The rearrangement joins TRBV19 to TRBJ2-5; a weak D match, TRBD2 (6 bases). The sample consisted of PBMCs or T cells enriched from blood (not recorded which). The DNA of the CDR3 is TGTGCCAGTAGTGGTCCCGGGGGTCGGGAGACCCAGTACTTC. Protein product: CASSGPGGRETQYF.